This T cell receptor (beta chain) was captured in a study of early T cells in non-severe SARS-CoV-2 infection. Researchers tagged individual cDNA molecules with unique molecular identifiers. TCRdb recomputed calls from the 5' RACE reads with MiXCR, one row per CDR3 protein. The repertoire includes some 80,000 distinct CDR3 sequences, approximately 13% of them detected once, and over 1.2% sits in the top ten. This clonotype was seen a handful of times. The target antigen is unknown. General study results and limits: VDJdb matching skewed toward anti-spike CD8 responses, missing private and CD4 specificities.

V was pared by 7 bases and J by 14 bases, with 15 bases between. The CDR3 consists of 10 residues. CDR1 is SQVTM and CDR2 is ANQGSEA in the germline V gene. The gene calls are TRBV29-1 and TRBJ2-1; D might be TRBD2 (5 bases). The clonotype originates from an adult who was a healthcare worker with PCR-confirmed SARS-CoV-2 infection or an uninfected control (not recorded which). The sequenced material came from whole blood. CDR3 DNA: TGCAGCGCCGAGAGGGTGATGAAGTTCTTC. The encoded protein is CSAERVMKFF.